The following is a T cell receptor beta chain sequence with its context. Its antigen is not identified. The sample comes from a study of CD8 T cells in Susac syndrome. Study-wide results and caveats: It was acknowledged by the study that relatively few individuals were included in its TCR sequencing and HLA analysis.

TCR beta sequencing was performed on blood CD8+ and CD4+ T cells. The study used treatment-naive patients who had stable or active relapsing-remitting disease as multiple sclerosis controls. RNA in amounts of roughly 0.5 to 1 ug was reverse transcribed with random hexamers. The authors amplified TCR beta CDR3 across 54 Vbeta and 13 Jbeta using immunoSEQ multiplex PCR. TCRdb recomputed calls from the immunoSEQ multiplex PCR reads with MiXCR, one row per CDR3 protein. The data hold a few hundred thousand distinct CDR3 sequences, with around 91% observed a single time. Per the germline V gene, CDR1 is SGHDT and CDR2 is YYEEEE. V trimming: 4 bases; J trimming: 7 bases; junction bases outside the gene matches: 11. The CDR3 runs to 16 residues.

The chain links TRBV5-6 to TRBJ2-2, with 9 bases matching TRBD2. The clonotype originates from a human donor with multiple sclerosis. The specimen sequenced was CD8+ T cells from PBMCs. The CDR3 sequence is CASSPPGLAVNGELFF. CDR3 in DNA: TGTGCCAGCAGCCCACCGGGACTAGCAGTCAACGGGGAGCTGTTTTTT.